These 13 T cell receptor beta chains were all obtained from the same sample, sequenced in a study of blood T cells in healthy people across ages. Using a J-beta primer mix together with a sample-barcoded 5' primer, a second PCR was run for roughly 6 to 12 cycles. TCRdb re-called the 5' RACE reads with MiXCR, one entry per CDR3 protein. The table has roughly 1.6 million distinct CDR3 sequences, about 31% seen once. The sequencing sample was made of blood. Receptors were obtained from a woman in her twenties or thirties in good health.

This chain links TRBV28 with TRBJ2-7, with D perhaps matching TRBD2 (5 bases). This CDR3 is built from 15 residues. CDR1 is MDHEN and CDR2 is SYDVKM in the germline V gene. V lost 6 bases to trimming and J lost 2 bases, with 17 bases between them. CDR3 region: CASRTGMAVPYEQYF. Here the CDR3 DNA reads TGTGCCAGCAGAACGGGGATGGCAGTACCCTACGAGCAGTACTTC.

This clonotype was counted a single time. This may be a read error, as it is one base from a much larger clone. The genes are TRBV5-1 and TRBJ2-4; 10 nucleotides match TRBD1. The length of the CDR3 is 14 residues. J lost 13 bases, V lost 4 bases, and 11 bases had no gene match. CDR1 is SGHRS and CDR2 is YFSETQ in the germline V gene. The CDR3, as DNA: TGCGCCAGCAGCACCGGACAGGGGGGGTACGGGCAGTACTTC. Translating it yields CASSTGQGGYGQYF.

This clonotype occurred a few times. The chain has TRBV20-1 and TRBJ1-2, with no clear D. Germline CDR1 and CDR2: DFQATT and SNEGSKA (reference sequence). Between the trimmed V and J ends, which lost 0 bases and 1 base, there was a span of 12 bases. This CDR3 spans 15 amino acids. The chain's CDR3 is CSARDRISLNYGYTF. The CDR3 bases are TGCAGTGCTAGAGATCGGATTTCCCTTAACTATGGCTACACCTTC.

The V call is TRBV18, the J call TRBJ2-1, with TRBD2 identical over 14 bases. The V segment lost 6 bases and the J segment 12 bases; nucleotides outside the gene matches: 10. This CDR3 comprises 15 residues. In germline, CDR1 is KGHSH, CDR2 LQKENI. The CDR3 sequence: CASSPGLAGVGGQFF. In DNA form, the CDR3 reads TGTGCCAGCTCGCCGGGACTAGCGGGAGTAGGCGGGCAGTTCTTC.

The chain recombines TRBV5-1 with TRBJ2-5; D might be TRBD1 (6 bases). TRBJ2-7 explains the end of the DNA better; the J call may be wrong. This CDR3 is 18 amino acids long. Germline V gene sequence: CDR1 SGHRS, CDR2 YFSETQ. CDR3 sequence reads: CASSLVLFGRGSDYEQYF. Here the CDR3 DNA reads TGCGCCAGCAGCTTGGTGCTGTTCGGCAGGGGCTCCGACTACGAGCAGTACTTC.

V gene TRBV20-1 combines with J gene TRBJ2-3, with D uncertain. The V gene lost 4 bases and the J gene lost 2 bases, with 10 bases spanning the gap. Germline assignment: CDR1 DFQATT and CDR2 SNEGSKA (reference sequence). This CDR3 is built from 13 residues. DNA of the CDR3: TGCAGTGCTACCCCTACGGTCACAGATACGCAGTATTTT. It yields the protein CSATPTVTDTQYF.

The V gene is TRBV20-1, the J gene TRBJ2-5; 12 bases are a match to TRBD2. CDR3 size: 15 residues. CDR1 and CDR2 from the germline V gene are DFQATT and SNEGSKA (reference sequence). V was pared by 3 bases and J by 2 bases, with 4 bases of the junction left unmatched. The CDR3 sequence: CSASTSGGSQETQYF. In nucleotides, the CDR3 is TGCAGTGCTAGTACTAGCGGGGGGTCTCAAGAGACCCAGTACTTC.

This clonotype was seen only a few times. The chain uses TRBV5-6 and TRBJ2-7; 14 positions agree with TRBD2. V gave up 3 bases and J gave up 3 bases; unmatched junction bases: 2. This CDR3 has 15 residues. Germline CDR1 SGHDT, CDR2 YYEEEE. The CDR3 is CASSWGLAGDYEQYF. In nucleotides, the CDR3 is TGTGCCAGCAGCTGGGGACTAGCGGGGGACTACGAGCAGTACTTC. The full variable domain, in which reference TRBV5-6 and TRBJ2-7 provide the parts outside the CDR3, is DAGVTQSPTHLIKTRGQQVTLRCSPKSGHDTVSWYQQALGQGPQFIFQYYEEEERQRGNFPDRFSGHQFPNYSSELNVNALLLGDSALYLCASSWGLAGDYEQYFGPGTRLTVT.

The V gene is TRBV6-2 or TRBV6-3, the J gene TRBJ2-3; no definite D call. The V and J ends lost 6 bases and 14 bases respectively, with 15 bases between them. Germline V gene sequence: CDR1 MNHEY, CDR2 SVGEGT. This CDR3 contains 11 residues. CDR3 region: CASSVRTDLYF. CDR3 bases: TGTGCCAGCAGCGTCCGCACCGACCTGTATTTT.

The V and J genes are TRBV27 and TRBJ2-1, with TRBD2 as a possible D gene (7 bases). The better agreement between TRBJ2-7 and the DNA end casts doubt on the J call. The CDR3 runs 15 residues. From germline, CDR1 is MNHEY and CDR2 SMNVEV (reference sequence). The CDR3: CASSRGTTTYNEQYF. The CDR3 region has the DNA TGTGCCAGCAGTAGGGGGACTACCACCTACAATGAGCAGTACTTC.

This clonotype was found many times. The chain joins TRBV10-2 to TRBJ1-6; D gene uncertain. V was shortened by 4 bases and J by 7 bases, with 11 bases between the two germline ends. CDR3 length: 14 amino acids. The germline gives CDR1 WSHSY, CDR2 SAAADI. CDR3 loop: CASSGSERNSPLHF. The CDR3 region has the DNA TGCGCCAGCAGTGGAAGTGAACGCAATTCACCCCTCCACTTT.

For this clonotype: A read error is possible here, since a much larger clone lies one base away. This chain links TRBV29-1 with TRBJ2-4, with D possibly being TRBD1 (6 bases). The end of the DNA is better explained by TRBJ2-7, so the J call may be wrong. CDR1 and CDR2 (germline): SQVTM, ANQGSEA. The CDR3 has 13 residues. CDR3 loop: CSVCQGPGGEQYF. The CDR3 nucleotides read TGCAGCGTTTGTCAGGGGCCTGGGGGCGAGCAGTACTTC.

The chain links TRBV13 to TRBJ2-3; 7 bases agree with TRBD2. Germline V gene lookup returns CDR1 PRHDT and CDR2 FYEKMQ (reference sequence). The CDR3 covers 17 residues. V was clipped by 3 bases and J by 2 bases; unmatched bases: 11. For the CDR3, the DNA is TGTGCCAGCAGCTTGGGAGGGACTACCCTAATCACAGATACGCAGTATTTT. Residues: CASSLGGTTLITDTQYF.